This TCR beta chain originates from a study of blood T cell repertoires in COVID-19. The germline V gene encodes CDR1 SGHNT and CDR2 YENEEA. V was cut by 3 bases and J by 1 base, with 13 bases left in between. The CDR3 covers 16 residues. Only in-frame clones appear in the TCRdb table, and some are missing; sequencing was by immunoSEQ multiplex PCR. The table shows around 330,000 clones, with 85% occurring only once. Participants had their cohort set by participant-reported clinical history. Each exposed participant met a COVID-19 case in the 2 weeks preceding study entry. This rearrangement joins TRBV11-3 to TRBJ2-1, with D possibly TRBD2 on 6 matching bases. Sequenced sample: PBMCs or T cells enriched from blood (not recorded which). The receptor comes from a young woman who had been exposed to COVID-19. The CDR3 sequence: CASSFGGGISYNEQFF. In DNA, the CDR3 is TGTGCCAGCAGCTTTGGGGGAGGCATATCCTACAATGAGCAGTTCTTC.